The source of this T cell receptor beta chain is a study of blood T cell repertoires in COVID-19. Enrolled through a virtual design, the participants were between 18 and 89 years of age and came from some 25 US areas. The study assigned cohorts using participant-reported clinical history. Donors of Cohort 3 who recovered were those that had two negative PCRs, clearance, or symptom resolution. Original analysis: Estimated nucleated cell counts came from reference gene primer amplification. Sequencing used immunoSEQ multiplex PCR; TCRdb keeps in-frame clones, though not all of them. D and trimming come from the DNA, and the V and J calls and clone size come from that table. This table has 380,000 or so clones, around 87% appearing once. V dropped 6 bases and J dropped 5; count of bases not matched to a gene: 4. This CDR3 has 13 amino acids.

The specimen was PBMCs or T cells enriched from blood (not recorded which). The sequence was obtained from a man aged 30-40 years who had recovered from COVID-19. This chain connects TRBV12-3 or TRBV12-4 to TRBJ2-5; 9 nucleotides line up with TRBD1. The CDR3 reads CASRRTGVETQYF. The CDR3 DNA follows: TGTGCCAGCAGACGGACAGGGGTGGAGACCCAGTACTTC.